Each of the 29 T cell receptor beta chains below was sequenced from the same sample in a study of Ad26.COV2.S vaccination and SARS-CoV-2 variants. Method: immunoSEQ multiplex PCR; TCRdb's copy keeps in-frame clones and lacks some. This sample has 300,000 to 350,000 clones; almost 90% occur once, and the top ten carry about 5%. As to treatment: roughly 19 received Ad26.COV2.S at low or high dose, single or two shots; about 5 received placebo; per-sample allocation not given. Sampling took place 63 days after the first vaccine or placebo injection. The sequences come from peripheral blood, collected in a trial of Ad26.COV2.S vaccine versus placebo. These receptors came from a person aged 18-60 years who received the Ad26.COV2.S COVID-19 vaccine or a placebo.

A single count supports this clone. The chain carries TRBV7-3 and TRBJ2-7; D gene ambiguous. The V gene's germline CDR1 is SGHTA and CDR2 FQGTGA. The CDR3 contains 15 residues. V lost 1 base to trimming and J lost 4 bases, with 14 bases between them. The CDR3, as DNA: TGTGCCAGCAGCTTAAAAAAAACTACCCTTTACGAGCAGTACGTC. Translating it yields CASSLKKTTLYEQYV.

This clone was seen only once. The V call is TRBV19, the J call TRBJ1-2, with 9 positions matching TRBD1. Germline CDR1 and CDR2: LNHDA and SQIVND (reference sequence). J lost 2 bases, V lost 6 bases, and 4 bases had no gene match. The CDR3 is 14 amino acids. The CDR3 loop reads CASSWGQGNYGYTF. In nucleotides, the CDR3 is TGTGCCAGTAGCTGGGGACAGGGCAACTATGGCTACACCTTC.

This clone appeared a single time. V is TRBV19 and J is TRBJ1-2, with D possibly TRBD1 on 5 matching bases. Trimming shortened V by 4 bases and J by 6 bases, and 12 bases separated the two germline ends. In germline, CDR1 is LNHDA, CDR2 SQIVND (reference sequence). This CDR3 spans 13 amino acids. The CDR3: CASSNLQGDGYTF. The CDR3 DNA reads TGTGCCAGTAGTAATCTGCAGGGTGATGGCTACACCTTC.

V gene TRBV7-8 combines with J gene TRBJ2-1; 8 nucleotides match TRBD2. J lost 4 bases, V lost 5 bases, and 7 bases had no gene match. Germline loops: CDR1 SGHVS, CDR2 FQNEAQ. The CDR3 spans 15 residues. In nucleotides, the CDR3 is TGTGCCAGCAGCCTTAGCGGGGCAAAGTACAATGAGCAGTTCTTC. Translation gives CASSLSGAKYNEQFF.

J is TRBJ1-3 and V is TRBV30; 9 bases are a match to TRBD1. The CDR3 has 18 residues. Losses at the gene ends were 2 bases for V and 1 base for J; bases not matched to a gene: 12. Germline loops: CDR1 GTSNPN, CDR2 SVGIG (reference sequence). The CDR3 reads CAWSREGYGTGSGNTIYF. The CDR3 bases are TGTGCCTGGAGTCGAGAAGGGTACGGGACAGGGTCTGGAAACACCATATATTTT.

This CDR3 reads CASSWGSSGRAPETQYF. The CDR3 DNA follows: TGTGCCAGCAGCTGGGGGTCTAGCGGGAGGGCCCCAGAGACCCAGTACTTC. The chain has TRBV5-6 and TRBJ2-5; 12 bases are a match to TRBD2. The CDR3 length is 17 residues. V was clipped by 3 bases and J by 4 bases; unmatched bases: 10. Germline V gene data show CDR1 as SGHDT and CDR2 as YYEEEE.

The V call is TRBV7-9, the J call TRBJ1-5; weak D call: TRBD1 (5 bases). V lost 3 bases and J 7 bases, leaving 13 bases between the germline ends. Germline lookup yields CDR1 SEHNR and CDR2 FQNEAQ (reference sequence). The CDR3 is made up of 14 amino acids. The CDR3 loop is CASSFGEGHQPQHF. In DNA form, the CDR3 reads TGTGCCAGCAGCTTTGGGGAGGGGCACCAGCCCCAGCATTTT.

The CDR3 is CAWGRRQGMRNTIYF. Here the CDR3 DNA reads TGTGCCTGGGGTCGTCGACAGGGAATGAGGAACACCATATATTTT. The chain carries TRBV30 and TRBJ1-3, with TRBD1 matching 7 bases. Germline V CDR1 and CDR2: GTSNPN, SVGIG (reference sequence). The CDR3 is made up of 15 amino acids. The V segment lost 5 bases and the J segment 7 bases; nucleotides outside the gene matches: 14. The full variable domain, completed using reference TRBV30 and TRBJ1-3, is SQTIHQWPATLVQPVGSPLSLECTVEGTSNPNLYWYRQAAGRGLQLLFYSVGIGQISSEVPQNLSASRPQDRQFILSSKKLLLSDSGFYLCAWGRRQGMRNTIYFGEGSWLTVV.

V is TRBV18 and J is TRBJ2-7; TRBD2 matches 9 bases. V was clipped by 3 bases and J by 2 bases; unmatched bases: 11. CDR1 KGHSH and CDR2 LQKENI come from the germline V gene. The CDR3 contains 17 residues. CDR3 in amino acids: CASSPPFAGGRPYEQYF. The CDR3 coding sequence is TGTGCCAGCTCACCCCCCTTTGCGGGGGGGCGCCCCTACGAGCAGTACTTC.

This CDR3 is CASSLTGGPYNEQFF. The CDR3, as DNA: TGTGCCAGCAGTCTGACAGGGGGTCCTTACAATGAGCAGTTCTTC. The chain employs TRBV27 and TRBJ2-1, with 9 bases that match TRBD1. Per the germline V gene, CDR1 is MNHEY and CDR2 is SMNVEV (reference sequence). The CDR3 extends over 15 amino acids. The V gene end was trimmed by 5 bases and the J gene end by 4 bases; junction bases not matched to a gene: 6.

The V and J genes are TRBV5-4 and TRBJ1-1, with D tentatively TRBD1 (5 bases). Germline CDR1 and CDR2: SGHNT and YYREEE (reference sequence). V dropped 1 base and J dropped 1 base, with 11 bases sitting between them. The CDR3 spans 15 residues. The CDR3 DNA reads TGTGCCAGCAGCTTGAAGGGTAGGGGGAACACTGAAGCTTTCTTT. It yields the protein CASSLKGRGNTEAFF.

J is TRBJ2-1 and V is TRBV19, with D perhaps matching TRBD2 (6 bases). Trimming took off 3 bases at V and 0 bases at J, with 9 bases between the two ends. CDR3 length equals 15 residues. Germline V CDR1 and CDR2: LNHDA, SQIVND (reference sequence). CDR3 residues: CASSISGDSYNEQFF. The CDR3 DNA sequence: TGTGCCAGTAGTATTAGCGGCGACTCCTACAATGAGCAGTTCTTC.

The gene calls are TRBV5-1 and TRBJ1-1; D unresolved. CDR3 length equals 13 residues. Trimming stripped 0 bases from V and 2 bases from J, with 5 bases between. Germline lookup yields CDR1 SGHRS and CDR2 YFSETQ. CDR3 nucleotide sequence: TGCGCCAGCAGCTTGGCCGAAAACACTGAAGCTTTCTTT. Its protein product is CASSLAENTEAFF.

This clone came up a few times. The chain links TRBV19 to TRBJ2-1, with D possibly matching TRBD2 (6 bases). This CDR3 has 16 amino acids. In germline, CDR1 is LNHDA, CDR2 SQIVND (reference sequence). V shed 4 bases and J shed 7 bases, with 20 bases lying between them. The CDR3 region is CASSRTIKWVGNEQFF. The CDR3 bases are TGTGCCAGTAGTAGGACTATAAAATGGGTCGGGAATGAGCAGTTCTTC.

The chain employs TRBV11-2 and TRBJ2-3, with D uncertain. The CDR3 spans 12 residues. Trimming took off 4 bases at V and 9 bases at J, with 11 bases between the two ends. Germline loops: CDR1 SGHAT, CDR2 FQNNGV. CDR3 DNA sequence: TGTGCCAGCAGCTCCGGGCCCCGGACGCAGTATTTT. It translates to CASSSGPRTQYF.

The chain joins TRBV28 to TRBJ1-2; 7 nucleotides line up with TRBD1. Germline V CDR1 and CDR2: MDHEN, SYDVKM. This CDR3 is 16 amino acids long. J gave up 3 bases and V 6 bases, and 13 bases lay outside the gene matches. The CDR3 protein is CASSFTGDGRDYGYTF. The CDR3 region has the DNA TGTGCCAGCAGCTTCACAGGGGACGGGCGGGACTATGGCTACACCTTC.

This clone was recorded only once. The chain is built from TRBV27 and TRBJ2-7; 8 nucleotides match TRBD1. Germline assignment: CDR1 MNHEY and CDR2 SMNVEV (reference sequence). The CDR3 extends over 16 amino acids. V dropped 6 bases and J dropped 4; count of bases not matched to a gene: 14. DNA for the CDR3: TGTGCCAGCAGGACCTTACAGGGGGGAGTACTTTACGAGCAGTACTTC. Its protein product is CASRTLQGGVLYEQYF.

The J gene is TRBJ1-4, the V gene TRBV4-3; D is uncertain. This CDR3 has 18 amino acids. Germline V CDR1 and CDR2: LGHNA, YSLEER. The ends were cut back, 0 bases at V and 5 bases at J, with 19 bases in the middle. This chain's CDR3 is CASSQEVLGSGINEKLFF. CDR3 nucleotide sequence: TGCGCCAGCAGCCAAGAGGTCCTCGGATCGGGAATAAATGAAAAACTGTTTTTT.

CDR3 loop: CATGPTGSTGELFF. In DNA form, the CDR3 reads TGTGCCACCGGACCTACAGGGAGTACCGGGGAGCTGTTTTTT. The chain couples TRBV24-1 to TRBJ2-2; D is perhaps TRBD1 (6 bases). Looked up from germline, CDR1 is KGHDR and CDR2 is SFDVKD. V lost 9 bases to trimming and J lost 5 bases, with 15 bases between them. This CDR3 region has 14 residues.

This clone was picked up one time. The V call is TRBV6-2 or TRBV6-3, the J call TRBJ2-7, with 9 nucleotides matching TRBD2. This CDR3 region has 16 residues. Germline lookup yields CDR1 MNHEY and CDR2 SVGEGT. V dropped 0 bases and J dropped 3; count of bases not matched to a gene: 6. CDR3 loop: CASSYSPSGDFYEQYV. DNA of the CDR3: TGTGCCAGCAGTTACTCACCTAGCGGGGATTTCTACGAGCAGTACGTC.

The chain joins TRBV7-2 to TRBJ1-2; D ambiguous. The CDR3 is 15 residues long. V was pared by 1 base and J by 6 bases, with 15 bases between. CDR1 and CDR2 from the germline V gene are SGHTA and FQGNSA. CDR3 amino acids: CASSLDSPGPDGYTF. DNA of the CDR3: TGTGCCAGCAGCTTAGATAGTCCGGGTCCGGATGGCTACACCTTC.

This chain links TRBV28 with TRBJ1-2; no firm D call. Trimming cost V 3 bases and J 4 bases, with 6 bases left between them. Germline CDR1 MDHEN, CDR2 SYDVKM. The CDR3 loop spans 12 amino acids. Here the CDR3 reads CASSFNSYGYTF. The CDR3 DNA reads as TGTGCCAGCAGTTTTAACAGCTATGGCTACACCTTC.

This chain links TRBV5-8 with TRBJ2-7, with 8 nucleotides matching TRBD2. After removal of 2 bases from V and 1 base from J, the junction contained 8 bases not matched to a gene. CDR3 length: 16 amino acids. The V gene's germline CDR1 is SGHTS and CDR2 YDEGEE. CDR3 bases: TGTGCCAGCAGCTTAATCCTTAGCGGGGTTTCCTACGAGCAGTACTTC. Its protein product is CASSLILSGVSYEQYF.

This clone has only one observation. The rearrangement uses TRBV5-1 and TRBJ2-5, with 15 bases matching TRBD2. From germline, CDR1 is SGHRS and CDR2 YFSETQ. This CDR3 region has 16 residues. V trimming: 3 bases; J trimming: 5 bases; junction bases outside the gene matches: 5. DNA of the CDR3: TGCGCCAGCAGCTCCGGACTAGCGGGGGGGCCGGAGACCCAGTACTTC. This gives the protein CASSSGLAGGPETQYF. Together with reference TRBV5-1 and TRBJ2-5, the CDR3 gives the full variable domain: KAGVTQTPRYLIKTRGQQVTLSCSPISGHRSVSWYQQTPGQGLQFLFEYFSETQRNKGNFPGRFSGRQFSNSRSEMNVSTLELGDSALYLCASSSGLAGGPETQYFGPGTRLLVL.

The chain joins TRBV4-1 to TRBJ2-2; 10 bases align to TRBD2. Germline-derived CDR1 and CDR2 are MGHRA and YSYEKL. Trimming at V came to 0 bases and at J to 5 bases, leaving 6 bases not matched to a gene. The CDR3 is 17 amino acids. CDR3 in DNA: TGCGCCAGCAGCCAAGATCCCCTAGCGGGGGAAACCGGGGAGCTGTTTTTT. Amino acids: CASSQDPLAGETGELFF.

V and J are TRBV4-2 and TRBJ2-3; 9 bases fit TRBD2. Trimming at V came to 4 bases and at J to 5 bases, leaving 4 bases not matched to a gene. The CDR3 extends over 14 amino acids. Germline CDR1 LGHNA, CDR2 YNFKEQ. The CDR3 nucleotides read TGTGCCAGCAGCCCACGGCGGGAGGGAGATACGCAGTATTTT. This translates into CASSPRREGDTQYF.

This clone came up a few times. The CDR3 region is CASSVSWTGEVEAFF. CDR3 nucleotide sequence: TGTGCCAGCAGCGTATCCTGGACAGGGGAAGTTGAAGCTTTCTTT. The rearrangement links TRBV7-9 to TRBJ1-1; 9 bases agree with TRBD1. After removal of 5 bases from V and 7 bases from J, the junction contained 11 bases not matched to a gene. The germline V gene has CDR1 SEHNR and CDR2 FQNEAQ (reference sequence). The CDR3 has 15 residues.

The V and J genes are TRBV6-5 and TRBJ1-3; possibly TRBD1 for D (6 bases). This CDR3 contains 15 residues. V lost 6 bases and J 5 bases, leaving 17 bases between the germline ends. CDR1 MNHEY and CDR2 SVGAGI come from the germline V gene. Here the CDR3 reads CASSLEGGRRNTIYF. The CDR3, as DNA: TGTGCCAGCAGCCTCGAGGGGGGTAGGCGAAACACCATATATTTT.

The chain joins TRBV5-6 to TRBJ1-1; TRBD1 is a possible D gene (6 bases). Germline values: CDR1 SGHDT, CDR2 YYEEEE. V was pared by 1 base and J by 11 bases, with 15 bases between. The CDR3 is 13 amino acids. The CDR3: CASSLSMSRGAFF. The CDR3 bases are TGTGCCAGCAGCTTGTCAATGAGTAGGGGGGCTTTCTTT.